Presented here are 20 T cell receptor beta chains from one specimen sequenced in a study of blood T cells in healthy people across ages. Sample-barcoded 5' priming and a J-beta primer mix drove a second PCR of 7 to 11 cycles. TCRdb passed the 5' RACE reads through MiXCR, listing each CDR3 protein once. This table holds fewer than 1,000,000 distinct CDR3 sequences, more than 35% found once. Source material: blood. The receptors were sampled from an elderly man in good health.

The chain is built from TRBV24-1 and TRBJ2-5; D is perhaps TRBD2 (6 bases). V gave up 5 bases and J gave up 4 bases, with 13 bases separating them. Per germline, CDR1 KGHDR and CDR2 SFDVKD. The CDR3 totals 14 residues. Here the CDR3 reads CATSGGAGLETQYF. CDR3 DNA sequence: TGTGCCACCAGTGGGGGAGCGGGTCTAGAGACCCAGTACTTC.

This clonotype was seen a handful of times. V gene TRBV28 combines with J gene TRBJ2-6; D is undetermined. The CDR3 extends over 16 amino acids. V gave up 2 bases and J gave up 0 bases, with 8 bases separating them. Germline CDR1 MDHEN, CDR2 SYDVKM. CDR3: CASSLGARSGANVLTF. For the CDR3, the DNA is TGTGCCAGCAGTTTAGGAGCTCGCTCTGGGGCCAACGTCCTGACTTTC.

This clonotype was seen a few times. The gene calls are TRBV4-2 and TRBJ2-7, with D perhaps matching TRBD1 (6 bases). CDR1 is LGHNA, CDR2 YNFKEQ, per germline. Trimming pared 0 bases from V and 6 bases from J, leaving 15 bases between. This CDR3 is 15 amino acids long. CDR3 DNA: TGTGCCAGCAGCCAAGAAGGGGGTAGCAAGGGCGAGCAGTACTTC. It codes for CASSQEGGSKGEQYF.

The chain combines TRBV20-1 with TRBJ2-7; the D gene is possibly TRBD2 (5 bases). V was pared by 3 bases and J by 3 bases, with 15 bases between. Germline V CDR1 and CDR2: DFQATT, SNEGSKA (reference sequence). The CDR3 covers 14 residues. CDR3 sequence (DNA): TGCAGTGCTAGGAGGGTGACCCCTGGCTACGAGCAGTACTTC. Encoded protein: CSARRVTPGYEQYF.

This chain joins TRBV15 and TRBJ2-1; 10 bases map to TRBD2. The CDR3 has 15 amino acids. V shed 6 bases and J 5 bases; nucleotides not matched to a gene: 7. Germline values: CDR1 LNHNV, CDR2 YYDKDF (reference sequence). The CDR3 bases are TGTGCCACCAGACATGGACTAGCGGTTCACAATGAGCAGTTCTTC. As protein: CATRHGLAVHNEQFF.

The rearrangement uses TRBV20-1 and TRBJ2-7; 10 positions agree with TRBD2. V shed 3 bases and J 6 bases; nucleotides not matched to a gene: 11. Per germline, CDR1 DFQATT and CDR2 SNEGSKA (reference sequence). CDR3 length equals 15 residues. CDR3 sequence: CSARTGLAGAFEQYF. CDR3 DNA: TGCAGTGCTAGGACAGGGCTAGCGGGAGCGTTCGAGCAGTACTTC.

The chain uses TRBV11-1 and TRBJ2-3; maybe TRBD2 (5 bases). CDR3 length equals 14 residues. The germline V gene has CDR1 SGHAT and CDR2 FQDESV (reference sequence). Trimming pared 1 base from V and 4 bases from J, leaving 9 bases between. The DNA for the CDR3 is TGTGCCAGCAGCTTAGTGCTAGCCTCAGATACGCAGTATTTT. This codes for CASSLVLASDTQYF.

In its sample, this clonotype was seen many times. The chain carries TRBV5-1 and TRBJ2-1, with 12 bases that match TRBD2. There are 16 residues in the CDR3. V trimming: 4 bases; J trimming: 6 bases; junction bases outside the gene matches: 8. Per the germline V gene, CDR1 is SGHRS and CDR2 is YFSETQ. CDR3: CASSPGGLAGGNEQFF. The CDR3, as DNA: TGCGCCAGCAGCCCAGGGGGACTAGCGGGCGGCAATGAGCAGTTCTTC.

The sample holds many counts of this clonotype. This sequence joins TRBV9 and TRBJ2-1; 7 positions agree with TRBD1. V dropped 4 bases and J dropped 5; count of bases not matched to a gene: 9. The V gene's germline CDR1 is SGDLS and CDR2 YYNGEE. CDR3 length: 15 residues. CDR3 sequence (DNA): TGTGCCAGCAGCCCCCGACAGGGCTCGGACAATGAGCAGTTCTTC. Translating it yields CASSPRQGSDNEQFF.

The CDR3 is CASSYVGEADTQYF. CDR3 DNA: TGTGCCAGCAGTTACGTCGGAGAGGCGGATACGCAGTATTTT. The V gene is TRBV6-2 or TRBV6-3, the J gene TRBJ2-3; D unresolved. V gave up 2 bases and J gave up 6 bases, with 12 bases separating them. This CDR3 has 14 residues. The germline V gene encodes CDR1 MNHEY and CDR2 SVGEGT.

The genes are TRBV29-1 and TRBJ2-5, with 8 bases fitting TRBD2. Germline CDR1 and CDR2: SQVTM and ANQGSEA. V was pared by 2 bases and J by 5 bases, with 10 bases of the junction left unmatched. This CDR3 has 15 amino acids. CDR3 sequence: CSVEPVAGRSETQYF. The DNA for the CDR3 is TGCAGCGTTGAACCGGTAGCGGGAAGGTCGGAGACCCAGTACTTC.

This clonotype occurred many times. V and J are TRBV5-1 and TRBJ2-6, with D unresolved. The CDR3 totals 15 residues. From germline, CDR1 is SGHRS and CDR2 YFSETQ. The V end was cut by 4 bases, the J end by 0 bases, with 8 bases between. CDR3 nucleotides: TGCGCCAGCAGCAAACAGAGCTCTGGGGCCAACGTCCTGACTTTC. Protein sequence: CASSKQSSGANVLTF. Full variable domain (rest looked up from reference TRBV5-1 and TRBJ2-6): KAGVTQTPRYLIKTRGQQVTLSCSPISGHRSVSWYQQTPGQGLQFLFEYFSETQRNKGNFPGRFSGRQFSNSRSEMNVSTLELGDSALYLCASSKQSSGANVLTFGAGSRLTVL.

V is TRBV2 and J is TRBJ2-3; no clear D gene. Germline V gene lookup returns CDR1 SNHLY and CDR2 FYNNEI. V lost 3 bases and J lost 0, with 16 bases in between. The CDR3 totals 17 residues. The CDR3 DNA reads TGTGCCAGCAGTGACAAGTCAGAAGCTTCTAGCACAGATACGCAGTATTTT. Translated, it gives CASSDKSEASSTDTQYF.

The J gene is TRBJ1-4, the V gene TRBV28; a weak D match, TRBD1 (6 bases). V was pared by 6 bases and J by 7 bases, with 15 bases between. The CDR3 contains 14 residues. In germline, CDR1 is MDHEN, CDR2 SYDVKM. The CDR3 nucleotides are TGTGCCAGCAGAGAACAGGGTCGGGGTGAAAAACTGTTTTTT. Its translation: CASREQGRGEKLFF.

This clonotype was seen a single time. The chain employs TRBV7-9 and TRBJ1-2, with D tentatively TRBD1 (5 bases). From germline, CDR1 is SEHNR and CDR2 FQNEAQ (reference sequence). Deletions cut 5 bases from V and 7 bases from J, with 11 bases between. The CDR3 contains 12 residues. For the CDR3, the DNA is TGTGCCAGCAGCGTAGGGGATGCTGGCTACACCTTC. Residues: CASSVGDAGYTF.

The V and J genes are TRBV10-2 and TRBJ2-7, with D unclear. The V end lost 7 bases, the J end lost 5 bases, and 9 bases lay between the germline ends. CDR3 length equals 11 residues. Per germline, CDR1 WSHSY and CDR2 SAAADI. CDR3 residues: CASTEAHEQYF. DNA for the CDR3: TGCGCCAGCACCGAGGCTCACGAGCAGTACTTC.

The rearrangement joins TRBV29-1 to TRBJ2-1, with 7 bases identical to TRBD2. V lost 6 bases to trimming and J lost 8 bases; unmatched junction nucleotides: 13. This CDR3 has 14 amino acids. Germline V CDR1 and CDR2: SQVTM, ANQGSEA. The CDR3 DNA reads TGCAGCGTGATCAGACTAGCAGCTGGGGATGAGCAGTTCTTC. Translation gives CSVIRLAAGDEQFF.

Only one count was recorded for this clonotype. The rearrangement joins TRBV27 to TRBJ1-1, with D hard to call. CDR1 MNHEY and CDR2 SMNVEV come from the germline V gene (reference sequence). The CDR3 runs 13 residues. V lost 6 bases and J 4 bases, leaving 12 bases between the germline ends. CDR3 nucleotide sequence: TGTGCCAGCAGGCTACAAGGCGGCACTGAAGCTTTCTTT. As protein: CASRLQGGTEAFF.

This clonotype was found a few times. The gene calls are TRBV4-2 and TRBJ2-3; 7 bases fit TRBD2. This CDR3 comprises 16 residues. From germline, CDR1 is LGHNA and CDR2 YNFKEQ. V was clipped by 1 base and J by 2 bases; unmatched bases: 6. Written as DNA, the CDR3 is TGTGCCAGCAGCCAAGTGGAGGGAGGGCCCACAGATACGCAGTATTTT. It encodes CASSQVEGGPTDTQYF.

Note on this clonotype: Compared with germline, one end of the junction differs, possibly owing to a read error. This chain links TRBV4-2 with TRBJ2-4, with D tentatively TRBD1 or TRBD2 (5 bases each). The CDR3 length is 19 residues. The V gene's germline CDR1 is LGHNA and CDR2 YNFKEQ. CDR3 sequence reads: CASSQERGAQHLAKNIRYF. The CDR3, as DNA: TGTGCCAGCAGCCAAGAAAGAGGGGCGCAACACCTAGCCAAAAACATTCGGTACTTC.